These T cell receptor beta chains were read from a single sample in a study of cytotoxic CD8 clonotypes in ibrutinib-treated CLL. Only in-frame clones appear in the TCRdb table, and some are missing; sequencing was by immunoSEQ multiplex PCR. The table has about 45,000 clones, 60% to 70% seen once; the top ten hold around a fifth. The sample here was PBMCs, taken after 24 months of ibrutinib treatment. The source is a human donor with chronic lymphocytic leukemia. Each CDR3 is given with its conserved first and last residue. The order of the fields is V gene, J gene, D gene, CDR3 protein. A D gene is named only where the DNA matches it firmly.

>TRBV9|TRBJ1-2|-
CASSVATQGLGLGYTF
>TRBV11-2|TRBJ1-2|-
CASSLNSQASGYTF
>TRBV27|TRBJ2-2|TRBD1
CASSFSRRDRGTGELFF
>TRBV7-9|TRBJ2-7|-
CASSLGGKGPYEQYF
>TRBV7-8|TRBJ2-2|TRBD2
CASSRGTSGGGAGELFF
>TRBV19|TRBJ1-5|-
CASKDGGGSQPQHF
>TRBV27|TRBJ2-3|-
CASSPDLWPGGRFTDTQYF
>TRBV7-2|TRBJ2-1|-
CASSLVLVYEQFF
>TRBV30|TRBJ1-1|-
CAWSLQGGLTEAFF
>TRBV5-1|TRBJ2-1|-
CASSLEVVVNEQFF
>TRBV2|TRBJ2-5|-
CASSPWGPETQYF
>TRBV5-1|TRBJ2-3|TRBD2
CASSLVAGGSTDTQYF
>TRBV9|TRBJ2-2|-
CASTHLRGETGELFF
>TRBV7-2|TRBJ2-3|-
CASSTRTDTQYF
>TRBV7-8|TRBJ2-1|TRBD2
CASSLWLAGQYNEQFF
>TRBV6-1|TRBJ2-3|-
CASSFRSGGMDTQYF
>TRBV19|TRBJ1-2|-
CASSDSPYGYTF
>TRBV9|TRBJ2-3|-
CASSVGSLRSDTQYF
>TRBV7-3|TRBJ2-3|-
CASSLTSGMADTQYF
>TRBV4-1|TRBJ2-7|TRBD2
CASSFSGSYEQYF
>TRBV6-1|TRBJ2-1|TRBD2
CASSEARLAGYNEQFF
>TRBV10-1|TRBJ1-6|TRBD1
CASRRDRGGNSPLHF